This TCR beta chain was obtained from a study of T-cell memory formation after mild COVID-19. Study-level findings and limits: Most CD4+ clones that shrank were in CM and EM, while CD8+ ones turned up in EMRA.

About this clonotype: Its antigen remains unidentified.

V was shortened by 3 bases and J by 7 bases, with 12 bases between the two germline ends. This CDR3 region has 13 residues. In germline, CDR1 is SGHTA, CDR2 FQGNSA. Each CDR3 protein gets one entry after TCRdb re-called the 5' RACE reads with MiXCR. The table records over 250,000 distinct CDR3 sequences, about a sixth of them present only once. Sequenced material: PBMCs or a T cell subset sorted from them (not recorded which). This TCR was sampled from a man between 18 and 29 years old who had mild COVID-19 (a few samples of this study predate the infection). Cell type and time point are not known. The gene calls are TRBV7-2 and TRBJ1-2; possible D gene TRBD1, 6 bases. CDR3 coding DNA: TGTGCCAGCAGCTTGCAGGGGTTAGCTGGCTACACCTTC. This encodes CASSLQGLAGYTF. Using reference TRBV7-2 and TRBJ1-2 for the parts outside the CDR3, the full variable domain is GAGVSQSPSNKVTEKGKDVELRCDPISGHTALYWYRQSLGQGLEFLIYFQGNSAPDKSGLPSDRFSAERTGGSVSTLTIQRTQQEDSAVYLCASSLQGLAGYTFGSGTRLTVV.